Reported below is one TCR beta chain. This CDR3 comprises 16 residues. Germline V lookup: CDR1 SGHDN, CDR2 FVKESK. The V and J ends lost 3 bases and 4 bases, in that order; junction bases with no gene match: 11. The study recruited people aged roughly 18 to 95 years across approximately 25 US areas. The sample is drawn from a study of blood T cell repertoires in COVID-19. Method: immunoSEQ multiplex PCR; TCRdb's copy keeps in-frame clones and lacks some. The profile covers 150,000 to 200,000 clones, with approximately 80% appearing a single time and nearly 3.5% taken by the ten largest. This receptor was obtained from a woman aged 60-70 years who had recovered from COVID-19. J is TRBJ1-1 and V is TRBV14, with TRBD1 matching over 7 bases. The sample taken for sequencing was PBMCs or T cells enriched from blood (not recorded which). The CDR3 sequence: CASSHLGGIGSTEAFF. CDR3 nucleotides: TGTGCCAGCAGCCATCTAGGGGGCATAGGGAGCACTGAAGCTTTCTTT.